Presented here are 13 T cell receptor beta chains from one specimen sequenced in a study of blood T cell repertoires in COVID-19. The repertoire was sequenced with immunoSEQ multiplex PCR; TCRdb's copy has only in-frame clones and lacks some. Here the sample spans about 210,000 clones, over 75% being singletons. Input material: peripheral blood. These receptor sequences come from a woman in her sixties or seventies with COVID-19, enrolled during active disease.

This sequence joins TRBV4-2 and TRBJ1-1; the D is unclear. The V gene lost 0 bases and the J gene lost 0 bases, with 5 bases spanning the gap. This CDR3 comprises 14 residues. Germline CDR1 and CDR2: LGHNA and YNFKEQ. CDR3 coding DNA: TGTGCCAGCAGCCAAGATCGGGTGAACACTGAAGCTTTCTTT. It is translated as CASSQDRVNTEAFF.

This clone was found once. The rearrangement uses TRBV28 and TRBJ1-6; D call uncertain. The germline CDR1 and CDR2 sequences are MDHEN and SYDVKM. The CDR3 totals 14 residues. Trimming stripped 8 bases from V and 10 bases from J, with 18 bases between. The CDR3 reads CASLLPGRRSPLHF. CDR3 bases: TGTGCCAGCCTCCTCCCGGGTAGAAGATCACCCCTCCACTTT.

CDR3 DNA sequence: TGTGCCAGCGGACGGATACAGGGGTTCGACACTGAAGCTTTCTTT. Its protein is CASGRIQGFDTEAFF. The chain joins TRBV2 to TRBJ1-1, with TRBD1 matching over 7 bases. Germline assignment: CDR1 SNHLY and CDR2 FYNNEI. The CDR3 length is 15 residues. Germline trimming cut 8 bases from V and 3 bases from J; bases unmatched to any gene: 12.

The genes are TRBV29-1 and TRBJ2-1, with 8 bases fitting TRBD1. In germline, CDR1 is SQVTM, CDR2 ANQGSEA. J lost 7 bases, V lost 6 bases, and 8 bases had no gene match. This CDR3 comprises 13 residues. This CDR3 is CSVDRQGRNEQFF. The CDR3 DNA reads TGCAGCGTCGACCGACAGGGGCGGAATGAGCAGTTCTTC.

The chain carries TRBV6-2 or TRBV6-3 and TRBJ2-2; 7 nucleotides match TRBD1. Per germline, CDR1 MNHEY and CDR2 SVGEGT. This CDR3 spans 18 amino acids. V trimming: 0 bases; J trimming: 6 bases; junction bases outside the gene matches: 13. Here the CDR3 reads CASSYSTGSGYGPGELFF. DNA of the CDR3: TGTGCCAGCAGTTACTCGACAGGGTCAGGGTATGGTCCCGGGGAGCTGTTTTTT.

The chain couples TRBV7-3 to TRBJ2-1, with TRBD2 identical over 9 bases. Per germline, CDR1 SGHTA and CDR2 FQGTGA. The CDR3 is made up of 18 amino acids. J gave up 4 bases and V 5 bases, and 15 bases lay outside the gene matches. CDR3 nucleotide sequence: TGTGCCAGCAGCCAGAACCCCGCGGGAGGGGGCATATACAATGAGCAGTTCTTC. It encodes CASSQNPAGGGIYNEQFF. The entire variable domain, with the rest obtained from reference TRBV7-3 and TRBJ2-1, is as follows: GAGVSQTPSNKVTEKGKYVELRCDPISGHTALYWYRQSLGQGPEFLIYFQGTGAADDSGLPNDRFFAVRPEGSVSTLKIQRTERGDSAVYLCASSQNPAGGGIYNEQFFGPGTRLTVL.

V and J are TRBV19 and TRBJ2-7; 13 positions agree with TRBD2. The CDR3 is made up of 16 amino acids. Germline V gene lookup returns CDR1 LNHDA and CDR2 SQIVND (reference sequence). The V segment lost 3 bases and the J segment 2 bases; nucleotides outside the gene matches: 4. This CDR3 is CASSISGLAGAYEQYF. The CDR3 DNA sequence: TGTGCCAGTAGTATCTCCGGACTAGCGGGGGCCTACGAGCAGTACTTC.

The rearrangement links TRBV6-5 to TRBJ1-1, with TRBD1 matching 7 bases. V gave up 4 bases and J gave up 5 bases; unmatched junction bases: 10. The CDR3 is made up of 15 amino acids. In germline, CDR1 is MNHEY, CDR2 SVGAGI. As DNA, the CDR3 is TGTGCCAGCAGTTTCCCGACAGGGAAAGGTACTGAAGCTTTCTTT. Translating it yields CASSFPTGKGTEAFF.

This clone has a single count. The CDR3 region is CASSILSGKGNEQFF. The CDR3 DNA follows: TGTGCCAGCAGTATCCTCAGCGGGAAAGGCAATGAGCAGTTCTTC. The chain has TRBV28 and TRBJ2-1, with TRBD2 matching 7 bases. Per the germline V gene, CDR1 is MDHEN and CDR2 is SYDVKM. The ends lost 5 bases at V and 6 bases at J; junction bases unmatched: 10. This CDR3 has 15 residues.

This clone has just one count. The same CDR3 also results from other DNA sequences found in this sample. The chain has TRBV7-2 and TRBJ2-7; 11 nucleotides line up with TRBD2. Germline trimming cut 0 bases from V and 0 bases from J; bases unmatched to any gene: 1. The CDR3 loop spans 16 amino acids. Germline V gene sequence: CDR1 SGHTA, CDR2 FQGNSA. The DNA for the CDR3 is TGTGCCAGCAGCTTAGCTCTAGCGGGGGGCTCCTACGAGCAGTACTTC. Translated: CASSLALAGGSYEQYF. The variable domain in full, with the rest retrieved from reference TRBV7-2 and TRBJ2-7, is GAGVSQSPSNKVTEKGKDVELRCDPISGHTALYWYRQSLGQGLEFLIYFQGNSAPDKSGLPSDRFSAERTGGSVSTLTIQRTQQEDSAVYLCASSLALAGGSYEQYFGPGTRLTVT.

V and J are TRBV7-2 and TRBJ2-2, with TRBD2 matching 9 bases. V lost 4 bases to trimming and J lost 7 bases; unmatched junction nucleotides: 4. The CDR3 covers 14 residues. Germline CDR1 reads SGHTA; CDR2 reads FQGNSA. The CDR3, as DNA: TGTGCCAGCAGCTCCTTAGCGGGAGTCGGGGAGCTGTTTTTT. Its translation: CASSSLAGVGELFF.

The V gene is TRBV7-2, the J gene TRBJ2-1, with D unclear. The CDR3 is 14 amino acids. V lost 3 bases and J 7 bases, leaving 13 bases between the germline ends. Germline V gives CDR1 SGHTA, CDR2 FQGNSA. CDR3 in DNA: TGTGCCAGCAGCTTTATCTCCAACATGAATGAGCAGTTCTTC. Residues: CASSFISNMNEQFF.

Regarding this clone: Given a much more abundant clone one base away, this may be a read error. The rearrangement links TRBV4-1 to TRBJ1-2, with a possible D match to TRBD1 (5 bases). This CDR3 spans 13 amino acids. Germline lookup yields CDR1 MGHRA and CDR2 YSYEKL. V gave up 5 bases and J gave up 0 bases, with 7 bases separating them. CDR3 amino acids: CASSLTANYGYTF. The DNA of the CDR3 is TGCGCCAGCAGCTTGACAGCTAACTATGGCTACACCTTC.